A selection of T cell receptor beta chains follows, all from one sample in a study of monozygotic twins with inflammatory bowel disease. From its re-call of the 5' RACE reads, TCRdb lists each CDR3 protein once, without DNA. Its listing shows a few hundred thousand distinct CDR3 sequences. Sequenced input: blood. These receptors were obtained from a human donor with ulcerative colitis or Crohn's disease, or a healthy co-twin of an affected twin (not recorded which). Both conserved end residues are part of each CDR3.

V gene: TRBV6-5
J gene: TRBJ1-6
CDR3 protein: CASSHRGAALNSPLHF

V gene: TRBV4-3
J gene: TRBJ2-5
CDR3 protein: CASSQDPGVGGETQYF

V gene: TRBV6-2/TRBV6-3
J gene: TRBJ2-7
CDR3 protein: CASSYGRGVRAYEQYF

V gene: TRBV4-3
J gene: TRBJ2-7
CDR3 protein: CASSQQDRGYEQYF

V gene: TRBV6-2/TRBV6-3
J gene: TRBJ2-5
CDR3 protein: CASSHGQGAETQYF

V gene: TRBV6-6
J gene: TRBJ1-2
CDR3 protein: CASSKGELRGYTF

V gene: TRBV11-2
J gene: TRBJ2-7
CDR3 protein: CASSPQWGDYEQYF

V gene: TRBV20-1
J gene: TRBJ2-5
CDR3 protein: CSAREPTGVQETQYF

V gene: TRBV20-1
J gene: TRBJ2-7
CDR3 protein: CSARDATHPSYEQYF

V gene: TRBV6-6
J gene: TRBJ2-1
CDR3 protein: CASSQKSNEQFF

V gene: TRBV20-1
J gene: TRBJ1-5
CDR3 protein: CSARMTIGAQHF

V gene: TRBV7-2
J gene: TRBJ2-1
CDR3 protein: CASRPPGGRATGQFF

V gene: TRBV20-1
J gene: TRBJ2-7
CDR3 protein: CSADGTSGFSYEQYF

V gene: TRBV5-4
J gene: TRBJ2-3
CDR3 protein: CASSTYLAGPSTDTQYF

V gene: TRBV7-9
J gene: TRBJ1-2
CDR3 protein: CASSLGDGETYGYTF

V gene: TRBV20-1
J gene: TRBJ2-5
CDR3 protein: CSARRAGVGETQYF

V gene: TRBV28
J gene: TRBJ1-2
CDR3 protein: CASSSGTNYGYTF

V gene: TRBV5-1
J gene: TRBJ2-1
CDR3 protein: CASSRDLAGGVGEQFF

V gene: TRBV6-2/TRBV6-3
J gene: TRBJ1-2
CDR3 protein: CASSYSEGYTF

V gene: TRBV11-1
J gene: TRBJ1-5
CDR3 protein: CASSAGGQAPNSNQPQHF

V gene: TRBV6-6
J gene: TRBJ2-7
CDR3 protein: CASSYSAGGYEQYF

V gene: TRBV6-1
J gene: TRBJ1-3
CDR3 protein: CASRASVISGNTIYF

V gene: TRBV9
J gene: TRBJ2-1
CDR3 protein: CASSVAVTAYNEQFF

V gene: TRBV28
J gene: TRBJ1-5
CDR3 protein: CASSTPAGQGQPQHF

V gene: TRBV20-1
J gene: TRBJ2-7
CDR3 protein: CSAGNSRTGSYEQYF